The sequence of this T cell receptor (beta chain) was determined in a study of breast tumors, draining lymph nodes, adjacent tissues. General study findings and limits: Tumor repertoires ranked between lymph nodes and nontumor tissue in diversity, with V and J gene preferences. Most tumor T cells seemingly derive from lymph node, then expand in tumor. Tumor T cell lymph node origin was a supported hypothesis, not proven.

TCRdb ran MiXCR on the multiplex PCR reads and lists one entry per CDR3 protein. Among about 110,000 distinct CDR3 sequences, under 40% were seen once, and the ten largest hold approximately 6%. Samples came from axillary lymph nodes draining the breast cancer. This clonotype was seen repeatedly, ten times or more. Its antigen remains unknown. The origin of this receptor is a female donor with breast cancer. Some clones in this sample may be carry-over from other donors' samples. Sequencing was done on a sample of axillary lymph node tissue.

Here the CDR3 DNA reads TGTGCCAGTAGTATCGACCGCACTAGGACGCAGTTCTTC. This encodes CASSIDRTRTQFF. J is TRBJ2-1 and V is TRBV19; TRBD2 is a possible D gene (5 bases). Germline CDR1 is LNHDA and CDR2 is SQIVND (reference sequence). Trimming stripped 3 bases from V and 12 bases from J, with 15 bases between. The CDR3 runs 13 residues. Supplemented by reference TRBV19 and TRBJ2-1, the full variable domain reads DGGITQSPKYLFRKEGQNVTLSCEQNLNHDAMYWYRQDPGQGLRLIYYSQIVNDFQKGDIAEGYSVSREKKESFPLTVTSAQKNPTAFYLCASSIDRTRTQFFGPGTRLTVL.